The source of this T cell receptor (beta chain) is a study of lymphopenia after photon versus proton radiotherapy. Measured with immunoSEQ multiplex PCR; TCRdb has only the in-frame clones, and not every one. In the table there are about 83,000 clones, 83% of which are singletons. CDR3 length: 14 amino acids. The germline CDR1 and CDR2 sequences are SGHRS and YFSETQ. With 0 bases removed from V and 7 bases from J, the gap between germline ends came to 8 bases. This clonotype originated in a man aged 55 to 70 with pancreatic cancer. This chain connects TRBV5-1 to TRBJ1-6; no clear D gene. Sequenced here: peripheral blood, sampled from a patient treated with proton-based radiotherapy. CDR3 in amino acids: CASSLDTANSPLHF. The DNA for the CDR3 is TGCGCCAGCAGCTTGGATACAGCCAATTCACCCCTCCACTTT.